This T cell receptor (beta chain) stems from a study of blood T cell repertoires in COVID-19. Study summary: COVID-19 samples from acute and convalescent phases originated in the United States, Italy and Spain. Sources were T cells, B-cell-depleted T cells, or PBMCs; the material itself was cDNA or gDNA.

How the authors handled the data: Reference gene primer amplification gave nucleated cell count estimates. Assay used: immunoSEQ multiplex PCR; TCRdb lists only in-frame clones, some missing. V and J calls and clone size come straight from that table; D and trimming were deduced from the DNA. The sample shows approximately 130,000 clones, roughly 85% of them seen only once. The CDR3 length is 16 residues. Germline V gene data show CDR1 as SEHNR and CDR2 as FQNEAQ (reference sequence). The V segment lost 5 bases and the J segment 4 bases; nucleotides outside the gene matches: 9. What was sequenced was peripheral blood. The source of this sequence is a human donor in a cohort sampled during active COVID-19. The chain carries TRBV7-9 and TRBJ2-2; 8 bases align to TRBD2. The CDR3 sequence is CASSPQREYLTGELFF. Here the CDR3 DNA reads TGTGCCAGCAGCCCACAGCGGGAGTATCTCACCGGGGAGCTGTTTTTT.